This T cell receptor beta chain came from a study of patients and donors after allogeneic stem cell transplantation. The CDR3 has 15 amino acids. Germline CDR1 DFQATT, CDR2 SNEGSKA (reference sequence). V lost 1 base, J lost 0 bases, and 11 bases lay in between. One entry per CDR3 protein, called by TCRdb with MiXCR from the RT-PCR reads. The data show over 150,000 distinct CDR3 sequences, approximately 30% seen once. This chain joins TRBV20-1 and TRBJ2-3; D is unclear. This TCR was sampled from a human donor who was either an allogeneic HSCT recipient or a stem cell or donor lymphocyte infusion donor (not recorded which). It is not recorded whose cells these are; they may come from a transplant donor. What was sequenced was blood, either unsorted or a sorted T cell fraction (not recorded which). This CDR3 is CSARGVAPSTDTQYF. The CDR3 DNA reads as TGCAGTGCTAGAGGAGTGGCCCCTAGCACAGATACGCAGTATTTT.